This TCR beta chain was identified during a study of OX40 agonist ivuxolimab in advanced cancers. Germline CDR1 is SEHNR and CDR2 is FQNEAQ (reference sequence). Trimming took off 3 bases at V and 3 bases at J, with 12 bases between the two ends. The CDR3 is 14 residues long. Assay: immunoSEQ multiplex PCR; the TCRdb copy retains only in-frame clones and omits some. Of some 87,000 clones in the sample, around 94% were seen once. The V gene is TRBV7-9, the J gene TRBJ2-7; D not resolved. Sequencing was performed on CD4+ or CD8+ T cells sorted from blood, taken in a trial of the OX40 agonist ivuxolimab. The receptor comes from an adult with an advanced solid tumor such as melanoma, head and neck, liver or kidney cancer. CDR3 nucleotides: TGTGCCAGCAGCTTTATCGCAGAAGACTACGAGCAGTACTTC. It specifies CASSFIAEDYEQYF.